The T cell receptor beta chain described here comes from a study of T cell responses to AZD1222 COVID-19 vaccine (dated by TCRdb to the early 2020s). About the full investigation: Because spike-specific TCR depth and breadth did not differ between the two schedules, AZD1222 recipients who got a second dose at roughly 4 weeks were pooled with those who got a second dose at roughly 12 weeks. TCR sequencing covered fewer than 250 trial participants: 207 given two doses of AZD1222 and about 26 given two doses of MenACWY control vaccine. Trial participants were enrolled by age into subgroups of 18-55, 56-69 and 70-plus years, and around 150, 28 and 57 TCR-sequenced participants, respectively, were included in these subgroups. What the research found in general, with its limitations: A significant rise in spike-specific TCR breadth and depth was observed after two AZD1222 doses relative to day 0 and relative to MenACWY recipients. Only five to seven AZD1222 recipients were SARS-CoV-2 seropositive at baseline, limiting conclusions about previously exposed vaccinees. CD4 TCRs associated with the vaccine covered the entire spike protein, and the dominant responses were in regions 160-218 and 743-854. Nearly half of unique spike-specific TCRs reportedly recognized epitopes outside regions mutated in the B.1.351 and B.1.1.7 variants. Because no day 14 peak-response samples were available, the repertoires could be characterized only after the peak T cell response. The 56-69-year group was small, and its depth increase did not reach significance, likely because of low power. Most participants were white British and females outnumbered males, and the authors suggested that clonal diversity may have been underestimated.

The time point tag for this specimen amounts to: baseline before first vaccination. The vaccinee samples were drawn from two UK trials, COV001 and COV002, one of which was a single-blind randomized controlled phase 2/3 trial testing AZD1222 (ChAdOx1 nCoV-19) in healthy adults. Trial participant PBMC samples were collected at day 0 and day 28 after the second dose for TCRbeta chain sequencing. CDR1 and CDR2 are drawn from the germline V gene: SGHRS, YFSETQ. Trimming takes 1 base from V and 5 bases from J, and the germline ends sit 9 bases apart. Counted from cysteine to phenylalanine, this CDR3 has 13 amino acids. Of all the DNA, just the CDR3 is kept, 39 bases in frame from base 1. Worth noting for this clone: This clone's antigen is unknown. There are no base qualities to consult, and no much larger clone falls within one base.

The CDR3 regions of human TCRbeta chains were subjected to immunosequencing. The authors' analysis ran thus. Repertoire TCRs were matched against a reference library of SARS-CoV-2-specific TCRs generated with the MIRA antigen-specificity platform. Breadth was defined as the fraction of unique TCRs that were SARS-CoV-2-associated, and depth was defined as the fraction of total T cells that were SARS-CoV-2-associated. Using the MIRA data, each spike-specific TCR was mapped to the spike region that the TCR reacts to and placed in a CD4 or CD8 class. Log10-transformed breadth and depth values were compared by one-way ANOVA with Sidak's multiple comparisons tests. TCRdb stores this immuneACCESS table with in-frame sequences only. Part of the clones is absent; in the studies checked, under half of the shortfall reflects unresolved V genes, and no reason is known for the rest. V and J calls and clone size come straight from that table; D and trimming were deduced from the DNA. For this sample the table gives over 100,000 clones, of which 87% were detected only once. Roughly 5% of the sample rests with the top ten.

The input for sequencing was peripheral blood, taken on day 0 of AZD1222 vaccination. This TCR was recovered from an adult in good health. This chain joins TRBV5-1 to TRBJ1-2; tentative D gene TRBD1, with 6 bases matching. The CDR3 reads CASSLTGKYGYTF. The base sequence is TGCGCCAGCAGCTTGACAGGGAAATATGGCTACACCTTC.